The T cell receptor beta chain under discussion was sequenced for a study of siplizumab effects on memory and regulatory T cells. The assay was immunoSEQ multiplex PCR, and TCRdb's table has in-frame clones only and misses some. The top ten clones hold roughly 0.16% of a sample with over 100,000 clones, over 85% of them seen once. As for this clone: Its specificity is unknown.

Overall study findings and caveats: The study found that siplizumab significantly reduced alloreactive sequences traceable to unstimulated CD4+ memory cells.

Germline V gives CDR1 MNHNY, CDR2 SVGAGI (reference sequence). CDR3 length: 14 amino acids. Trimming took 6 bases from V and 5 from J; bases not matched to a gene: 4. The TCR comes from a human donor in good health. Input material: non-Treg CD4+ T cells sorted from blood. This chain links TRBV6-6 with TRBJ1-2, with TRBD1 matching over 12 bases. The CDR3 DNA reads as TGTGCCAGCAGACGGGACAGGGGGCTATATGGCTACACCTTC. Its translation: CASRRDRGLYGYTF.